Listed below are T cell receptor beta chains from one sample, sequenced in a study of T-cell reconstitution after alpha-beta-depleted transplantation in children. TCRdb fed the PCR reads into MiXCR, producing one record per CDR3 protein. Here the sample spans a few hundred thousand distinct CDR3 sequences, under 13% being singletons. Source: PBMCs from the stem cell graft donor, taken from the stem cell graft. These receptors were obtained from a human donor who donated a stem cell graft to a child with acute myeloid leukemia. Each CDR3 is given with its conserved first and last residue. D genes are given only for firm matches. Expanded clones get a size class; other rows say once, few or many, or leave the size out.

clone_size: few; j_call: TRBJ2-7; v_call: TRBV20-1; d_call: TRBD2; cdr3_length: 13; cdr3_nt: TGCAGTGCTCCACTAGCGGGAGTCGACGAGCAGTACTTC; cdr3_aa: CSAPLAGVDEQYF
clone_size: few; j_call: TRBJ2-1; v_call: TRBV29-1; d_call: TRBD2; cdr3_length: 13; cdr3_nt: TGCAGCGTTGGAGGGAGGGCCGTGAATGAGCAGTTCTTC; cdr3_aa: CSVGGRAVNEQFF
clone_size: few; j_call: TRBJ2-1; v_call: TRBV7-2; d_call: .; cdr3_length: 17; cdr3_nt: TGTGCCAGCAGCTTAATGGTATTGGCAGGTCCCCACAATGAGCAGTTCTTC; cdr3_aa: CASSLMVLAGPHNEQFF
clone_size: many; j_call: TRBJ2-2; v_call: TRBV12-3/TRBV12-4; d_call: TRBD1; cdr3_length: 15; cdr3_nt: TGTGCCAGCAGGCCCGGACAGGGGAACACCGGGGAGCTGTTTTTT; cdr3_aa: CASRPGQGNTGELFF
clone_size: few; j_call: TRBJ2-7; v_call: TRBV7-2; d_call: .; cdr3_length: 16; cdr3_nt: TGTGCCAGCAGCTTAGGGGGTCACTGGGGCTCCTACGAGCAGTACTTC; cdr3_aa: CASSLGGHWGSYEQYF
clone_size: .; j_call: TRBJ2-5; v_call: TRBV7-9; d_call: TRBD2; cdr3_length: 16; cdr3_nt: TGTGCCAGCAGACCACCACCGGGACTAGGACGAGAGACCCAGTACTTC; cdr3_aa: CASRPPPGLGRETQYF
clone_size: .; j_call: TRBJ1-5; v_call: TRBV6-2/TRBV6-3; d_call: .; cdr3_length: 14; cdr3_nt: TGTGCCAGTAAGGTTGTACAGGACAATCAGCCCCAGCATTTT; cdr3_aa: CASKVVQDNQPQHF
clone_size: .; j_call: TRBJ2-3; v_call: TRBV10-3; d_call: .; cdr3_length: 15; cdr3_nt: TGTGCCATCGATACCGGGCCAGGGCCCACAGATACGCAGTATTTC; cdr3_aa: CAIDTGPGPTDTQYF
clone_size: few; j_call: TRBJ2-5; v_call: TRBV29-1; d_call: .; cdr3_length: 13; cdr3_nt: TGCAGCGTTGACAGGGGGGGAGGAGAGACCCAGTACTTC; cdr3_aa: CSVDRGGGETQYF
clone_size: .; j_call: TRBJ2-5; v_call: TRBV20-1; d_call: TRBD2; cdr3_length: 15; cdr3_nt: TGCAGTGCTGAAACTAGCGGGGGGACCCAAGAGACCCAGTACTTC; cdr3_aa: CSAETSGGTQETQYF
clone_size: many; j_call: TRBJ2-3; v_call: TRBV5-1; d_call: TRBD2; cdr3_length: 15; cdr3_nt: TGCGCCAGCAGCCCCCTTGCCCGCGGGGGGGATACGCAGTATTTT; cdr3_aa: CASSPLARGGDTQYF
clone_size: .; j_call: TRBJ2-1; v_call: TRBV6-5; d_call: TRBD2; cdr3_length: 16; cdr3_nt: TGTGCCAGCAGTTTGACTAGCGGGAGGAGAGGCAATGAGCAGTTCTTC; cdr3_aa: CASSLTSGRRGNEQFF
clone_size: few; j_call: TRBJ2-2; v_call: TRBV5-1; d_call: TRBD1; cdr3_length: 16; cdr3_nt: TGCGCCAGCAGCTTACGTGGACAGGGGGCCACCGGGGAGCTGTTTTTT; cdr3_aa: CASSLRGQGATGELFF
clone_size: few; j_call: TRBJ2-1; v_call: TRBV10-3; d_call: .; cdr3_length: 12; cdr3_nt: TGTGCCATCAGTGACCGGGCAAATGAGCAGTTCTTC; cdr3_aa: CAISDRANEQFF
clone_size: few; j_call: TRBJ2-7; v_call: TRBV2; d_call: TRBD2; cdr3_length: 15; cdr3_nt: TGTGCCAGCAGCCCCCGGACTAGCGGGATTGTCGAGCAGTACTTC; cdr3_aa: CASSPRTSGIVEQYF
clone_size: medium-sized; j_call: TRBJ2-7; v_call: TRBV5-6; d_call: .; cdr3_length: 14; cdr3_nt: TGTGCCAGCAGCTTCAGGAGCCGTTCCTACGAGCAGTACTTC; cdr3_aa: CASSFRSRSYEQYF
clone_size: .; j_call: TRBJ1-5; v_call: TRBV5-8; d_call: TRBD1; cdr3_length: 16; cdr3_nt: TGTGCCAGCAGTTGGGACAGGGCCTATAGCAATCAGCCCCAGCATTTT; cdr3_aa: CASSWDRAYSNQPQHF